One and the same sample provided the 9 T cell receptor beta chains below, sequenced in a study of T cells in Graves' hyperthyroidism and ophthalmopathy. The TCR beta CDR3 regions underwent amplification using RNA transcripts as the source. A first-round RT-PCR of the TCR CDR3 used the HTBI primer set. In TCRdb, the multiplex PCR reads were re-called with MiXCR into one record per CDR3 protein. The table records fewer than 850,000 distinct CDR3 sequences, 17% of them present only once. Sequencing was performed on blood. These receptors were obtained from a middle-aged man with Graves' hyperthyroidism.

This clonotype was detected ten times or more. The rearrangement uses TRBV2 and TRBJ2-1, with 10 positions matching TRBD2. With V trimmed by 6 bases and J by 4 bases, 3 bases remained unmatched. Germline V gene sequence: CDR1 SNHLY, CDR2 FYNNEI. This CDR3 is built from 14 residues. CDR3 nucleotides: TGTGCCAGCAGAGCGGGAGGGGGTTACAATGAGCAGTTCTTC. This encodes CASRAGGGYNEQFF. Complete variable domain (other parts from reference TRBV2 and TRBJ2-1): EPEVTQTPSHQVTQMGQEVILRCVPISNHLYFYWYRQILGQKVEFLVSFYNNEISEKSEIFDDQFSVERPDGSNFTLKIRSTKLEDSAMYFCASRAGGGYNEQFFGPGTRLTVL.

As DNA, the CDR3 is TGTGCCTGGAGTCCCGGAAACACCATATATTTT. Amino acid sequence: CAWSPGNTIYF. V gene TRBV30 combines with J gene TRBJ1-3; D not resolved. The V end lost 2 bases, the J end lost 4 bases, and 3 bases lay between the germline ends. This CDR3 comprises 11 residues. Germline loops: CDR1 GTSNPN, CDR2 SVGIG (reference sequence). Variable domain in full (rest from reference TRBV30 and TRBJ1-3): SQTIHQWPATLVQPVGSPLSLECTVEGTSNPNLYWYRQAAGRGLQLLFYSVGIGQISSEVPQNLSASRPQDRQFILSSKKLLLSDSGFYLCAWSPGNTIYFGEGSWLTVV.

This chain connects TRBV18 to TRBJ2-7; D may be TRBD1 or TRBD2 (6 bases each). Germline lookup yields CDR1 KGHSH and CDR2 LQKENI. V shed 1 base and J shed 7 bases, with 14 bases lying between them. The CDR3 is made up of 14 amino acids. CDR3 bases: TGTGCCAGCTCACCACTTGACGGGGGCCGGGAGCAGTACTTC. Residues: CASSPLDGGREQYF.

About this clonotype itself: A junction end diverges from the germline sequence, so it may reflect a read error. This sequence joins TRBV28 and TRBJ2-1; D remains unclear. The V gene's germline CDR1 is MDHEN and CDR2 SYDVKM. The CDR3 sequence is 12 residues long. DNA for the CDR3: TGTGCCAGCAGTTTTATGATGAATGGGCAGTTCTTC. It is translated as CASSFMMNGQFF. The whole variable domain, remainder taken from reference TRBV28 and TRBJ2-1, is DVKVTQSSRYLVKRTGEKVFLECVQDMDHENMFWYRQDPGLGLRLIYFSYDVKMKEKGDIPEGYSVSREKKERFSLILESASTNQTSMYLCASSFMMNGQFFGPGTRLTVL.

There are a few counts of this clonotype. The V call is TRBV29-1, the J call TRBJ2-1, with D perhaps matching TRBD2 (6 bases). The CDR3 loop spans 14 amino acids. Germline CDR1 is SQVTM and CDR2 is ANQGSEA. Trimming took 3 bases from V and 0 from J, leaving 9 bases between them. The CDR3 spells CSVEHGSSYNEQFF. In nucleotides, the CDR3 is TGCAGCGTTGAGCACGGGAGCTCCTACAATGAGCAGTTCTTC.

This clonotype showed up just a few times. This sequence joins TRBV20-1 and TRBJ1-5; weak D call: TRBD1 (6 bases). V gave up 4 bases and J gave up 1 base, with 14 bases separating them. The CDR3 has 15 amino acids. Germline V CDR1 and CDR2: DFQATT, SNEGSKA (reference sequence). CDR3 sequence: CSATPRGASNQPQHF. CDR3 nucleotides: TGCAGTGCTACGCCCCGGGGGGCGAGCAATCAGCCCCAGCATTTT.

Many counts were recorded for this clonotype. The chain is built from TRBV20-1 and TRBJ2-7, with 11 bases lining up with TRBD1. J gave up 7 bases and V 3 bases, and 5 bases lay outside the gene matches. The CDR3 has 13 amino acids. Germline V gene data show CDR1 as DFQATT and CDR2 as SNEGSKA (reference sequence). For the CDR3, the DNA is TGCAGTGCTAGTGGACAGGGGGCGAAGGAGCAGTACTTC. As protein: CSASGQGAKEQYF.

The genes are TRBV20-1 and TRBJ1-4; D call uncertain. Germline CDR1 DFQATT, CDR2 SNEGSKA (reference sequence). Deletions cut 3 bases from V and 6 bases from J, with 8 bases between. The length of the CDR3 is 12 residues. CDR3 nucleotides: TGCAGTGCTAGCCTGCGACATGAAAAACTGTTTTTT. It is translated as CSASLRHEKLFF.

The chain is built from TRBV7-9 and TRBJ1-4, with D maybe TRBD1 (5 bases). Deletions cut 5 bases from V and 8 bases from J, with 12 bases between. This CDR3 has 13 amino acids. Germline CDR1 is SEHNR and CDR2 is FQNEAQ (reference sequence). CDR3 amino acids: CASSRGAGEKLFF. The CDR3, as DNA: TGTGCCAGCAGCCGTGGGGCCGGAGAAAAACTGTTTTTT.